This TCR beta chain stems from a study of cytomegalovirus exposure and HLA in healthy donors. The CDR3 sequence is 14 residues long. V was cut by 5 bases and J by 2 bases, with 13 bases left in between. Germline CDR1 ENHRY, CDR2 SYGVKD. The table came from immunoSEQ multiplex PCR; TCRdb's copy has only in-frame clones and leaves some out. The table has 150,000 to 200,000 clones, about 87% seen once. The sample comprised PBMCs. The TCR was taken from a woman aged 25-40 years in good health and CMV-seronegative. The V and J genes are TRBV10-3 and TRBJ2-7; maybe TRBD2 (5 bases). The CDR3 is CAISPLANPYEQYF. In DNA, the CDR3 is TGTGCCATCAGTCCCTTAGCGAACCCCTACGAGCAGTACTTC.